The subject of this entry is one T cell receptor beta chain. No antigen is known for it. TCRdb processed the 5' RACE reads again and assigns one entry to each CDR3 protein, with no DNA. The sample data list a few hundred thousand distinct CDR3 sequences. The data derive from a study of T cells expressing NK-cell markers. Overall study context: Sequenced donors, eight in total, included seven who were HCMV-seropositive and one who was seronegative.

The germline V gene encodes CDR1 LGHDT and CDR2 YNNKEL (reference sequence). The CDR3 sequence is 16 residues long. Findings and caveats of the study: Once again these clonotypes came out on top in the CD3+CD56-NKG2C+ fraction of a few donors.

The TCR comes from a man aged 18-69 years in good health. The gene calls are TRBV3-1 and TRBJ2-1; the D call of TRBD2 rests on TCRdb alone, since no DNA is present to check it. The specimen sequenced was blood T cells: a sorted CD56 or NKG2C T cell subset, CD4+ or CD8+ T cells, or bulk PBMC T cells (not recorded which). CDR3 region: CASSQVLTRGYNEQFF.